This entry features one T cell receptor (beta chain) sequence. This entry comes from a study of T cells in localized non-small cell lung cancer. Germline values: CDR1 KGHSH, CDR2 LQKENI. Trimming left V 6 bases short and J 2 bases short, with 11 bases between. CDR3 length: 14 amino acids. Method: immunoSEQ multiplex PCR; TCRdb's copy keeps in-frame clones and lacks some. The sample consists of 4,000 to 6,000 clones, 35% to 55% of them appearing once. The material sequenced was lung tumor tissue, taken before any cancer treatment. This receptor was identified in a man between 40 and 70 years old with stage I lung adenocarcinoma. This rearrangement joins TRBV18 to TRBJ1-5, with D tentatively TRBD1 (5 bases). Here the CDR3 reads CASSKTDGNQPQHF. As DNA, the CDR3 is TGTGCCAGCTCGAAGACAGACGGCAATCAGCCCCAGCATTTT.